This TCR beta chain appears in the sequencing data of a study of blood T cell repertoires in COVID-19. Study-level information: Acute and convalescent COVID-19 specimens originated in the United States, Italy and Spain. Sample material is recorded as cDNA or gDNA derived from T cells, B-cell-depleted T cells, or PBMCs.

This clone was seen more than once but under ten times. The junction departs from germline at one end; a sequencing error may be responsible. Original data processing: For nucleated cells, counts were estimated from reference gene primer amplification. The data were produced by immunoSEQ multiplex PCR, yet TCRdb's version contains in-frame clones alone and is incomplete. V, J and clone size are taken as reported in that table, and D and trimming were inferred from the DNA itself. The sample includes 250,000 to 300,000 clones, over 65% seen only once; the top ten take 3.5% to 5.5%. This CDR3 contains 14 residues. Germline CDR1 reads SNHLY; CDR2 reads FYNNEI.

The sequencing sample was made of peripheral blood. This clonotype was obtained from a man between 60 and 75 years old who had recovered from COVID-19. The J gene is TRBJ2-5, the V gene TRBV2; D not certain. The CDR3 reads CATSQWARQETQYF. DNA for the CDR3: TGTGCCACCAGTCAATGGGCCAGGCAAGAGACCCAGTACTTC.